This T cell receptor (beta chain) appears in the sequencing data of a study of cytomegalovirus exposure and HLA in healthy donors (TCRdb year 2017). Turning to the overall study: In an earlier analysis of 550 to 750 of the donors, around 300 Gb of sequence data and about 110 million unique TCR beta sequences from about 179 million T cells were reported. Donor age, sex, ethnicity and CMV serostatus were collected together with the repertoire data. All discovery cohort repertoires had been generated on a single sequencing platform. A later genetic analysis used genome-wide SNP genotypes for about 65% of the roughly 670 donors, treating that subset as a discovery cohort. In a later analysis, previously published TCR beta repertoires from several hundred donors were re-analyzed and high-resolution HLA genotyping was added so that TCR occurrence patterns could be studied. On average, about 200,000 unique TCR beta nucleotide sequences were sequenced per donor among more than 350 genotyped donors of the cohort, with 15% to 20% of those sequences being non-productive. In addition to the first cohort of 666 subjects, a separate validation cohort of approximately 110 different subjects was used. To decide whether each TCR beta V gene segment behaved as functional or pseudogenic, an earlier analysis of 587 of the donors relied on high-throughput TCR beta sequencing. High-throughput TCR immunosequencing, statistical association of individual TCRs with disease status, and machine learning were combined to predict cytomegalovirus infection status. An early release covering roughly 640 HLA-typed donors comprised 250 to 350 gigabases of sequencing data and around 85 million unique TCR sequences. Among the roughly 400 genotyped donors, about 83% belonged to the genetic ancestry cluster associated with self-reported Caucasian donors. Both class I and class II loci were covered by HLA typing, at four-digit resolution. The later analysis used no new phenotypic data to find candidate immune exposures, relying instead on TCR beta sequences and their occurrence across donors. The study was designed to test whether signatures of past pathogen exposure could be identified by cataloging public T cell receptors. Because of strong linkage in the cohort, five DR-DQ haplotypes were treated as single units for association and clustering. Typing coverage varied by locus: about 629-640 donors for A, B, C, DRB1 and DQB1; some 520 for DQA1; over 600 for DPA1; roughly 450 for DPB1. The T cell repertoires of 666 subjects were profiled by immunosequencing and related to cytomegalovirus serostatus. Findings and caveats that apply to the study as a whole: The only immune exposure information available for the cohort was CMV serostatus. A group of highly shared sequence variants was considered likely to be a technical artifact of the sequencing pipeline. In a later analysis, over 15,000 TCR beta sequences were associated with specific HLA alleles at a false discovery rate of 0.05. In vitro tests confirmed that a few of the cytomegalovirus-associated TCR beta chains recognize cytomegalovirus antigens. Because HLA typing was missing for some donors at each locus, association tests included only the typed subset. A further reported finding was that TCR beta sequences accurately predicted the HLA-A and HLA-B alleles for most subjects in the first cohort. The classifier was reported to diagnose cytomegalovirus status with high specificity and sensitivity in both the original cohort and the validation cohort. In a later analysis, HLA-associated TCR beta chains were found to be more clonally expanded and to have lower generation probabilities than equally common non-associated chains. Compared with the approximately 710-donor mean, donors in an Asian-associated ancestry cluster had fewer N-insertions in productive TCRs, according to a later genetic analysis. In a later analysis, most CMV-associated TCR beta chains were found to appear HLA-restricted, with HLA associations seemingly driven largely by CMV exposure. Correlated functional status among segregating V segments might reflect linkage disequilibrium, but an unknown experimental factor could not be ruled out. The presence/absence analyses assumed that sequencing depth was roughly uniform across donors, and that assumption may not be true. Because counts were too low, some 17 rarely observed V segments, including chromosome 9 orphons, were left out of the earlier analysis of 587 of the donors. The cohort was sequenced for TCR beta chains only, and without alpha or paired-chain data the features that could be detected were limited. The study gave a list of more than 150 TCR beta chains associated with cytomegalovirus. A later genetic analysis associated a missense DCLRE1C variant with V-gene and J-gene trimming of TCR beta chains, and an independent cohort replicated the association. The authors suggested that the approach could potentially be generalized to other disease states and immunological phenotypes. Broadly in line with IMGT annotations, most TCR beta V segments showed up in productive rearrangements about 90% or about 30% of the time in an earlier analysis of some 590 of the donors. Some IMGT-functional V segments, including TRBV6-2 and TRBV6-3, could not be distinguished by the 87-base-pair reads and were therefore excluded. Most TCR sequences were seen in very few donors, while some public TCRs were found in many individuals. According to a later analysis, parvovirus B19, influenza, CMV and Epstein-Barr virus appeared linked to several top co-occurrence clusters. When HLA alleles, especially DR and DQ, strongly co-occurred, TCR associations were difficult to assign to individual alleles. In a later analysis, TCR association rates were found to vary across HLA loci, with the most associated TCRs seen for DRB1 alleles and the fewest for HLA-C alleles.

To note about this clone: The antigen it recognizes is unknown. Per-base quality was not reported, and no clone a single base away is much larger than it.

Receptors were amplified or captured by the immunoSEQ multiplex PCR assay. A mixture of 60 forward primers for TCR Vbeta segments and 13 reverse primers for TCR Jbeta segments was used in the multiplex PCR. The CDR3 region of rearranged TCR beta genes was amplified from genomic DNA with a multiplex PCR assay. The Illumina HiSeq System was used to sequence the amplified TCR beta libraries as 87-base-pair reads. Regarding the original processing steps: A later analysis tallied tens of millions of unique TCR beta chains across the approximately 670 repertoires, and about 10 million of those chains were shared by two or more donors. To remove PCR and sequencing errors, raw reads were error-corrected and collapsed into unique sequences using a nearest-neighbor algorithm that merged closely related sequences. CDR3 sequences were aligned to IMGT reference sequences to assign V, D and J gene segments. Each retained sequence needed at least a six-nucleotide match to both a V gene segment and a J gene segment. A rearrangement counted as productive if the CDR3 had no stop codons and remained in frame with V and J, and every other rearrangement counted as non-productive. CDR3 was defined by IMGT convention, running from the second conserved V-encoded cysteine to the conserved J-encoded phenylalanine. The earlier analysis of approximately 500 of the donors excluded sequences that lacked an unambiguous match to a single V gene segment. In an earlier analysis of more than 500 of the donors, a V segment was called functional when productive rearrangements were above 56.7%, and segregating when the standard deviation between donors exceeded 5%. To diagnose cytomegalovirus status from the catalog of TCR beta chain sequences, a statistical classification framework was built. In a later analysis, V and J genes were assigned by comparing TCR nucleotide sequences against IMGT/GENE-DB human TR gene sequences. A later analysis assigned CDR3 sequences and most-parsimonious VDJ recombination scenarios with the TCRdist pipeline. A later analysis defined each TCR beta chain by its CDR3 amino acid sequence plus V-gene family, and excluded reads lacking a unique V-gene family. In a later analysis, approximately 590 highly shared, low-generation-probability nucleotide sequences were removed to address suspected cross-contamination and a sequencing artifact. In a later analysis, a clonal expansion index for each public chain was calculated from normalized within-repertoire ranks of inferred template counts. A later analysis computed generation probabilities with a VDJ recombination model fitted to out-of-frame rearrangements, and checked the results against IGoR. In a later analysis, hypergeometric tests were used to score TCR-TCR, TCR-HLA and TCR-CMV co-occurrence, with a repertoire-size bias correction applied to TCR pairs. A later analysis estimated false discovery rates by permuting HLA or CMV assignments 20 times. A later analysis grouped co-occurring TCRs with DBSCAN, adding TCRdist sequence similarity when clustering within HLA-allele-positive subsets. Repertoires with fewer than 30,000 or more than 120,000 public chains, plus five repertoires with anomalous nucleotide sharing, were excluded from co-occurrence clustering. TCRdb holds this immuneACCESS table with in-frame rearrangements only. Some clones are missing; in checked studies, unresolved V genes explain under half, and the rest has no known cause. V and J calls and clone size come straight from that table; D and trimming were deduced from the DNA. In this sample the table shows about 140,000 clones, about 66% of which occur a single time. Around 1.8% of the sample goes to the ten largest clones.

The CDR3 numbers 14 residues from cysteine through phenylalanine. Only the CDR3 portion is preserved as DNA: 42 bases, with reading frame beginning at the first base. The germline V gene (reference sequence) provides CDR1 SGHKS and CDR2 YYEKEE. The V end gives up 3 bases and the J end 3 bases, leaving 6 bases in the junction not matched to a gene. The cohort comprised under 700 healthy bone marrow donors. Cohort members were all nominally healthy when sampled, although unrecorded immune exposures were likely present. The donor was CMV seronegative and was included in the group of about 400 seronegative cohort members. Each donor provided a peripheral blood sample, and peripheral blood mononuclear cells were used for TCR beta sequencing. The Qiagen DNeasy Blood Extraction Kit was used to extract genomic DNA from the blood cell samples.

This clonotype was sampled from a male donor in good health and CMV-seronegative. The chain is assembled from TRBV5-5 and TRBJ2-7; 7 bases in the middle match TRBD1. The sequencing input was PBMCs. CDR3 sequence: CASSSYRGDYEQYF. DNA sequence: TGTGCCAGCAGCTCATACAGGGGAGACTACGAGCAGTACTTC.